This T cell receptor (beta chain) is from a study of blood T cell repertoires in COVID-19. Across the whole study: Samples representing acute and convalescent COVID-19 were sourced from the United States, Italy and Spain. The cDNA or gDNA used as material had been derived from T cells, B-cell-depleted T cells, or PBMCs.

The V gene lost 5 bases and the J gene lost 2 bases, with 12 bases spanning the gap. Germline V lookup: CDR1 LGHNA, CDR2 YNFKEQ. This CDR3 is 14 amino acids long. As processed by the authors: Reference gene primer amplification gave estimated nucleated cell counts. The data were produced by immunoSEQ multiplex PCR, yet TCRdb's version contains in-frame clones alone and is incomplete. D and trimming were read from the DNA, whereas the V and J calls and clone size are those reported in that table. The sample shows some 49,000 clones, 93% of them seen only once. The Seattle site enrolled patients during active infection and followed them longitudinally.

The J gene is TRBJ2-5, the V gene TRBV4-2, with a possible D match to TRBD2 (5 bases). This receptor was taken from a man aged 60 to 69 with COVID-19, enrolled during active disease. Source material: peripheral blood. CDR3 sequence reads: CASSVGLGQETQYF. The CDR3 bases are TGTGCCAGCAGCGTCGGACTTGGTCAAGAGACCCAGTACTTC.